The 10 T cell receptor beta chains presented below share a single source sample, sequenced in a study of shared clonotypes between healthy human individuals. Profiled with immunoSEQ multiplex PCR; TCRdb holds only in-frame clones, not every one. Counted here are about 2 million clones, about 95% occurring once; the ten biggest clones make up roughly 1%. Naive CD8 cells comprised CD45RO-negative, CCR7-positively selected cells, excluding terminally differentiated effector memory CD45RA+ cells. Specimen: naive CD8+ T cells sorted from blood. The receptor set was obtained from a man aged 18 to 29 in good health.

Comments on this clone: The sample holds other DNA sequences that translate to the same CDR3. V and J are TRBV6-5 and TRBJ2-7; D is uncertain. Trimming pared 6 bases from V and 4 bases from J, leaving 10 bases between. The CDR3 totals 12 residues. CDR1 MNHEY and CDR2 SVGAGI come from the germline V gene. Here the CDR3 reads CASSPTGYEQYF. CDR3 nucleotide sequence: TGTGCCAGCAGCCCTACTGGGTACGAGCAGTACTTC.

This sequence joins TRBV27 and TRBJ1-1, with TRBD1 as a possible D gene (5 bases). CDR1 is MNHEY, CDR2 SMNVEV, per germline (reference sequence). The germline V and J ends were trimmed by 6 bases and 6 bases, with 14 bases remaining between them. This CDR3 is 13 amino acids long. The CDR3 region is CASSRHWGAEAFF. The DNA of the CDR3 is TGTGCCAGCAGCCGCCATTGGGGCGCTGAAGCTTTCTTT.

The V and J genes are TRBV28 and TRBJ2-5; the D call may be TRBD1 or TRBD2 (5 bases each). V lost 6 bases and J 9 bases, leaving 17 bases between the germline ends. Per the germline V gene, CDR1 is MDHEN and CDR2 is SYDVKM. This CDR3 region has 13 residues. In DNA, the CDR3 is TGTGCCAGCAGCAAGGGGTCCTCCGGGGCCCAGTACTTC. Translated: CASSKGSSGAQYF.

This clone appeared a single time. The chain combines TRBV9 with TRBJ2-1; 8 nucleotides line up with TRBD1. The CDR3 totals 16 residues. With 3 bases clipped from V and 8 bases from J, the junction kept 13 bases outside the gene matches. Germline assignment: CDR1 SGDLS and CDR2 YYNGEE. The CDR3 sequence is CASSGGTGLGVDEQFF. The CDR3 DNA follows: TGTGCCAGCAGCGGAGGGACAGGATTGGGTGTCGATGAGCAGTTCTTC.

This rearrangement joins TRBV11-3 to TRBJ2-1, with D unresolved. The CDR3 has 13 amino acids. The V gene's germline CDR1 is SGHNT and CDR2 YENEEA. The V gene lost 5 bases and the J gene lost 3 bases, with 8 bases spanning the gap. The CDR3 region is CASSQGSYNEQFF. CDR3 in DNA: TGTGCCAGCAGCCAAGGCAGCTACAATGAGCAGTTCTTC.

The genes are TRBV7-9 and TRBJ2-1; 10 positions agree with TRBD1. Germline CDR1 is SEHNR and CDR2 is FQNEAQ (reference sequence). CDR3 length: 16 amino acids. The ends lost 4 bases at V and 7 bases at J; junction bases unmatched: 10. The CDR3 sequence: CASSSIPGQGQNEQFF. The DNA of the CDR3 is TGTGCCAGCAGCTCAATACCGGGACAGGGGCAAAATGAGCAGTTCTTC.

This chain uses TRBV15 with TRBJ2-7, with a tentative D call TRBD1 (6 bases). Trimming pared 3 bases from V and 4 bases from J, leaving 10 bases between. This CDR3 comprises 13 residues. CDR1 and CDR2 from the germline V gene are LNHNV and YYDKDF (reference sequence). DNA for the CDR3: TGTGCCACCAGCAGCGGTAGGGGGTACGAGCAGTACTTC. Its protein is CATSSGRGYEQYF. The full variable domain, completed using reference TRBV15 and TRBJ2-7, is DAMVIQNPRYQVTQFGKPVTLSCSQTLNHNVMYWYQQKSSQAPKLLFHYYDKDFNNEADTPDNFQSRRPNTSFCFLDIRSPGLGDTAMYLCATSSGRGYEQYFGPGTRLTVT.

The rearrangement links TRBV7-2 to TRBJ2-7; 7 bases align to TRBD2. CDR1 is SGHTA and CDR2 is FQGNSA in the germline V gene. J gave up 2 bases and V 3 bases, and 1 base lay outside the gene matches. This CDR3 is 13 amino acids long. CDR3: CASSFTSAYEQYF. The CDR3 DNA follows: TGTGCCAGCAGCTTCACTAGCGCCTACGAGCAGTACTTC.

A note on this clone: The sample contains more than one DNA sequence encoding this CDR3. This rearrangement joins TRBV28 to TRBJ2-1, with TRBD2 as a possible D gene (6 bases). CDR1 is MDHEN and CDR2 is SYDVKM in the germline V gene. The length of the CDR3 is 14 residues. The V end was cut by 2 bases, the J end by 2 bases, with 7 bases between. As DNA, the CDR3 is TGTGCCAGCAGTTTAGGGGGGACCTACAATGAGCAGTTCTTC. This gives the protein CASSLGGTYNEQFF.

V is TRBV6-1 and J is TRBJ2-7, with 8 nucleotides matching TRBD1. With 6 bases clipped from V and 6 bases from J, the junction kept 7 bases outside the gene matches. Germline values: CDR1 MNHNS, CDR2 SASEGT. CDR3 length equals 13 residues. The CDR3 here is CASREQGVAEQYF. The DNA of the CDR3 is TGTGCCAGCAGAGAACAGGGGGTCGCCGAGCAGTACTTC.